This passage covers 21 T cell receptor beta chains from one sample sequenced in a study of blood T cells in healthy people across ages. The second PCR ran roughly 6 to 11 cycles with a sample-barcoded 5' primer and J-beta primers. TCRdb re-called the 5' RACE reads through MiXCR, storing one row per CDR3 protein. Of hundreds of thousands of distinct CDR3 sequences listed, over 45% are singletons. The specimen sequenced was blood. The origin of the receptors is a man aged 25-40 years in good health.

The chain recombines TRBV4-2 with TRBJ1-2; the D is unclear. Germline CDR1 and CDR2: LGHNA and YNFKEQ. V dropped 4 bases and J dropped 3 bases, with 12 bases sitting between them. This CDR3 spans 14 amino acids. The CDR3 is CASSRETRDYGYTF. The CDR3 region has the DNA TGTGCCAGCAGCCGAGAGACGAGGGACTATGGCTACACCTTC.

This clonotype was counted between two and nine times. CDR3 residues: CASSVDGSSGANVLTF. The CDR3 DNA follows: TGCGCCAGCAGTGTGGACGGGAGCTCTGGGGCCAACGTCCTGACTTTC. J is TRBJ2-6 and V is TRBV5-1, with D possibly matching TRBD2 (6 bases). Germline V gene data show CDR1 as SGHRS and CDR2 as YFSETQ. The CDR3 has 16 amino acids. V lost 5 bases and J lost 0, with 12 bases in between.

This clonotype was found a few times. One end of the junction is discordant with germline, which a read error may explain. The rearrangement uses TRBV12-3 or TRBV12-4 and TRBJ1-4; D is unclear. The CDR3 runs to 13 residues. CDR3 loop: CASSVATNEKLFF. DNA for the CDR3: TGTGCCAGCAGTGTAGCAACTAATGAAAAACTGTTTTTT.

V usage is TRBV7-2 and J usage is TRBJ1-4; the D is unclear. Germline V gives CDR1 SGHTA, CDR2 FQGNSA. CDR3 size: 14 residues. V gave up 4 bases and J gave up 5 bases, with 11 bases separating them. The CDR3 loop reads CASSSPFRNEKLFF. The CDR3 DNA reads as TGTGCCAGCAGCTCCCCATTTCGGAATGAAAAACTGTTTTTT.

The chain combines TRBV11-1 with TRBJ1-1; D gene unclear. Germline-derived CDR1 and CDR2 are SGHAT and FQDESV (reference sequence). Trimming pared 4 bases from V and 2 bases from J, leaving 23 bases between. This CDR3 is 18 amino acids long. CDR3 DNA sequence: TGTGCCAGCAGCTCTGACAACCCGACCGGCTGGACCAACACTGAAGCTTTCTTT. Amino acid sequence: CASSSDNPTGWTNTEAFF. Drawing the rest from reference TRBV11-1 and TRBJ1-1, the complete variable domain is EAEVAQSPRYKITEKSQAVAFWCDPISGHATLYWYRQILGQGPELLVQFQDESVVDDSQLPKDRFSAERLKGVDSTLKIQPAELGDSAMYLCASSSDNPTGWTNTEAFFGQGTRLTVV.

This clonotype was seen a few times. The V and J genes are TRBV6-5 and TRBJ2-6; no clear D gene. The germline V and J ends were trimmed by 5 bases and 3 bases, with 5 bases remaining between them. CDR1 and CDR2 (germline): MNHEY, SVGAGI. The CDR3 spans 13 residues. CDR3 residues: CASSPIGANVLTF. CDR3 DNA sequence: TGTGCCAGCAGTCCAATTGGGGCCAACGTCCTGACTTTC.

The chain employs TRBV29-1 and TRBJ1-1; no definite D call. Trimming shortened V by 3 bases and J by 3 bases, and 8 bases separated the two germline ends. Germline assignment: CDR1 SQVTM and CDR2 ANQGSEA. The CDR3 is made up of 12 amino acids. The CDR3 spells CSVDARHTEAFF. For the CDR3, the DNA is TGCAGCGTTGACGCGAGGCACACTGAAGCTTTCTTT.

This clonotype was seen a few times. This chain joins TRBV24-1 and TRBJ2-5; a possible D gene is TRBD1 (6 bases). Germline V gives CDR1 KGHDR, CDR2 SFDVKD. The CDR3 covers 16 residues. The V end lost 2 bases, the J end lost 6 bases, and 18 bases lay between the germline ends. DNA of the CDR3: TGTGCCACCAGTGATTCCGGACATGGGGGCAAGAAGACCCAGTACTTC. It translates to CATSDSGHGGKKTQYF.

This clonotype turned up a few times. This chain uses TRBV12-3 or TRBV12-4 with TRBJ2-4; 13 bases match TRBD2. The DNA matches TRBJ2-5 better at its end, which makes the J call doubtful. The length of the CDR3 is 18 residues. CDR3 amino acids: CASGEVFGTSGMSETQYF. The CDR3 DNA reads TGTGCCAGCGGGGAAGTTTTTGGGACTAGCGGGATGTCAGAGACCCAGTACTTC.

V and J are TRBV29-1 and TRBJ2-1; D might be TRBD1 or TRBD2, each matching 5 bases. Germline V gives CDR1 SQVTM, CDR2 ANQGSEA. Deletions cut 7 bases from V and 9 bases from J, with 19 bases between. CDR3 length: 13 residues. The CDR3 loop is CSESRDGASEQFF. For the CDR3, the DNA is TGCAGCGAATCCCGGGACGGGGCAAGTGAGCAGTTCTTC.

The chain carries TRBV7-2 and TRBJ2-7; TRBD1 matches 9 bases. V lost 1 base, J lost 6 bases, and 4 bases stayed unmatched. The CDR3 is 14 residues long. Germline loops: CDR1 SGHTA, CDR2 FQGNSA. As DNA, the CDR3 is TGTGCCAGCAGCTTAGACAGGGACAGGGCCGAGCAGTACTTC. This codes for CASSLDRDRAEQYF.

The chain employs TRBV20-1 and TRBJ2-5; possibly TRBD1 for D (5 bases). The germline V gene has CDR1 DFQATT and CDR2 SNEGSKA (reference sequence). The CDR3 consists of 14 residues. The V gene lost 7 bases and the J gene lost 11 bases, with 26 bases spanning the gap. CDR3 in amino acids: CSGAETWGDNEQYF. CDR3 nucleotides: TGCAGTGGGGCGGAGACTTGGGGCGACAATGAGCAGTACTTC.

The V and J genes are TRBV30 and TRBJ2-1; D not resolved. V shed 6 bases and J shed 6 bases, with 0 bases lying between them. Germline values: CDR1 GTSNPN, CDR2 SVGIG (reference sequence). This CDR3 spans 8 amino acids. CDR3 nucleotide sequence: TGTGCCTGCAATGAGCAGTTCTTC. Translating gives CACNEQFF.

The chain links TRBV20-1 to TRBJ2-4; 7 bases are shared with TRBD1. Per germline, CDR1 DFQATT and CDR2 SNEGSKA (reference sequence). V was pared by 6 bases and J by 3 bases, with 5 bases of the junction left unmatched. This CDR3 has 13 residues. CDR3 sequence (DNA): TGCAGTGCCCAATGGACAGGCAAAAACATTCAGTACTTC. Its protein is CSAQWTGKNIQYF.

This clonotype has a count of ten or more. This sequence joins TRBV7-2 and TRBJ2-4, with TRBD1 as a possible D gene (6 bases). V gave up 1 base and J gave up 7 bases, with 8 bases separating them. Germline loops: CDR1 SGHTA, CDR2 FQGNSA. The CDR3 covers 13 residues. Here the CDR3 reads CASSLGQGNIQYF. In DNA form, the CDR3 reads TGTGCCAGCAGCTTAGGTCAGGGGAACATTCAGTACTTC.

V and J are TRBV20-1 and TRBJ2-7; 9 positions match TRBD1. Looked up from germline, CDR1 is DFQATT and CDR2 is SNEGSKA (reference sequence). CDR3 length: 15 residues. V dropped 0 bases and J dropped 3; count of bases not matched to a gene: 6. The CDR3 sequence: CSARDLQGALYEQYF. Written as DNA, the CDR3 is TGCAGTGCTAGAGATTTACAGGGGGCGCTCTACGAGCAGTACTTC.

The chain is built from TRBV7-2 and TRBJ2-4, with 7 bases that match TRBD1. The assigned J gene may be wrong: the sequence end matches TRBJ2-7 better. CDR3 length: 17 residues. Per germline, CDR1 SGHTA and CDR2 FQGNSA. Written as DNA, the CDR3 is TGTGCCAGCAGCTCCCGGCCTCCGGGACAGAACATCTACGAGCAGTACTTC. This gives the protein CASSSRPPGQNIYEQYF.

This chain joins TRBV27 and TRBJ1-2, with no clear D. V was cut by 4 bases and J by 3 bases, with 6 bases left in between. CDR1 is MNHEY and CDR2 is SMNVEV in the germline V gene (reference sequence). The length of the CDR3 is 12 residues. The CDR3 sequence is CASSSNYYGYTF. For the CDR3, the DNA is TGTGCCAGCAGTTCAAACTACTATGGCTACACCTTC.

About this clonotype itself: Being one base from a much bigger clone, this may be a read error. The genes are TRBV6-5 and TRBJ2-1; the D gene could be TRBD1 or TRBD2 (7 bases each). The CDR3 has 15 amino acids. Germline V lookup: CDR1 MNHEY, CDR2 SVGAGI. The CDR3 DNA reads TGTGCCAGCAGTTACTCGCAGGGGGGGTACAATAAGCAGTTCTTC. Protein sequence: CASSYSQGGYNKQFF.

The J gene is TRBJ2-1, the V gene TRBV3-1; TRBD1 matches at 10 bases. Germline V gene lookup returns CDR1 LGHDT and CDR2 YNNKEL (reference sequence). Unmatched junction bases numbered 6, after V lost 4 bases and J lost 3 bases. This CDR3 spans 16 amino acids. The CDR3 is CASSRIRDRGYNEQFF. DNA for the CDR3: TGTGCCAGCAGCCGGATCCGGGACAGGGGCTACAATGAGCAGTTCTTC.

The rearrangement links TRBV29-1 to TRBJ1-2; D ambiguous. The length of the CDR3 is 12 residues. In germline, CDR1 is SQVTM, CDR2 ANQGSEA. Trimming pared 2 bases from V and 2 bases from J, leaving 6 bases between. The CDR3 nucleotides read TGCAGCGTTGAACCAGCGAACTATGGCTACACCTTC. Its protein product is CSVEPANYGYTF.